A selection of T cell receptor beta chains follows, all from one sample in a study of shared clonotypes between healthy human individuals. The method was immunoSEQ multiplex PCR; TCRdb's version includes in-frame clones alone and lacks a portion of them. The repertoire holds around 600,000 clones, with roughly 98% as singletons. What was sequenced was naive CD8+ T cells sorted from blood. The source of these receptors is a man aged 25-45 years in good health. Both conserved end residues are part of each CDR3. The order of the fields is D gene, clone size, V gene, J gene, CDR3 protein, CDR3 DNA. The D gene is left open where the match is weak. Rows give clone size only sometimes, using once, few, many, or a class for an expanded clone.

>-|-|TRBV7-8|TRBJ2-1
CASSLGAALEGEQFF
TGTGCCAGCAGCTTAGGGGCAGCTTTGGAAGGTGAGCAGTTCTTC
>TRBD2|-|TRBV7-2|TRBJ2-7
CASSGMGGFMGSAF
TGTGCCAGCAGCGGAATGGGAGGGTTCATGGGATCGGCCTTC
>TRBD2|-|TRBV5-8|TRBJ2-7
CASSDFRLALTYEQYF
TGTGCCAGCAGCGATTTCAGACTAGCGCTGACCTACGAGCAGTACTTC
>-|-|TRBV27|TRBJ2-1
CASSWVGLSSYNEQFF
TGTGCCAGCAGTTGGGTGGGGTTAAGCTCCTACAATGAGCAGTTCTTC
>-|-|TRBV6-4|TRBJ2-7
CASSDTPGQEQYF
TGTGCCAGCAGTGACACCCCAGGGCAGGAGCAGTACTTC
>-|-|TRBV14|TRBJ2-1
CASSLWPTTSEQFF
TGTGCCAGCAGCCTGTGGCCCACTACCAGTGAGCAGTTCTTC
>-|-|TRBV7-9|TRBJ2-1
CASSPTEGILNEQFF
TGTGCCAGCAGCCCCACCGAGGGAATACTTAATGAGCAGTTCTTC
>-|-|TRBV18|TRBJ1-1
CASSPPEDTEAFF
TGTGCCAGCTCACCCCCGGAAGACACTGAAGCTTTCTTT
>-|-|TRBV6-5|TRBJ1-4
CASSYSGGTNEKLFF
TGTGCCAGCAGTTACTCGGGGGGAACTAATGAAAAACTGTTTTTT
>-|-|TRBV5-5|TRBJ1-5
CASSLGTTGLGNQPQHF
TGTGCCAGCAGCTTGGGAACCACAGGGTTGGGCAATCAGCCCCAGCATTTT
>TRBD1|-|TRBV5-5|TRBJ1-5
CASSSRTGVDQPQHF
TGTGCCAGCAGCTCGCGGACAGGTGTCGATCAGCCCCAGCATTTT
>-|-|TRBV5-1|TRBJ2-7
CASSLADPYEQYF
TGCGCCAGCAGCTTGGCCGACCCTTACGAGCAGTACTTC
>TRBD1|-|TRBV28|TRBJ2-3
CASSPYRGWTDTQYF
TGTGCCAGCAGTCCGTACAGGGGGTGGACAGATACGCAGTATTTT
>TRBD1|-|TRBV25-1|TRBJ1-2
CASGTGDYGYTF
TGTGCCAGTGGTACAGGGGACTATGGCTACACCTTC
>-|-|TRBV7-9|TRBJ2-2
CASSFTWGGTGELFF
TGTGCCAGCAGCTTTACATGGGGCGGGACCGGGGAGCTGTTTTTT
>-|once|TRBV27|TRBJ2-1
CASSLGGDLRWNEQFF
TGTGCCAGCAGTTTGGGGGGTGACTTGCGGTGGAATGAGCAGTTCTTC
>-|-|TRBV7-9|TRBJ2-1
CASSARRAGVDDNEQFF
TGTGCCAGCAGCGCTCGCCGAGCAGGGGTGGATGACAATGAGCAGTTCTTC
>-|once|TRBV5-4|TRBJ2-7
CASGASLYEQYF
TGTGCCAGCGGCGCTTCCCTCTACGAGCAGTACTTC
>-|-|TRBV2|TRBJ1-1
CASCTETEAFF
TGTGCCAGCTGTACGGAGACCGAAGCTTTCTTT
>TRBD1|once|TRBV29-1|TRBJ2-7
CSVEDRGTGGSYEQYF
TGCAGCGTTGAAGATCGCGGGACAGGGGGCTCCTACGAGCAGTACTTC
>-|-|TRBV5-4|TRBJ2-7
CASSLVNEQYF
TGTGCCAGCAGCTTGGTGAACGAGCAGTACTTC
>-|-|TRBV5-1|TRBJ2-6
CASLGTGANVLTF
TGCGCCAGCCTTGGGACTGGGGCCAACGTCCTGACTTTC
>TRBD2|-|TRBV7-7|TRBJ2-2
CASSQTLAGGELFF
TGTGCCAGCAGCCAGACCTTAGCGGGCGGGGAGCTGTTTTTT
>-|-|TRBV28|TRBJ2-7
CASSDPFEQYF
TGTGCCAGCAGTGACCCCTTTGAGCAGTACTTC
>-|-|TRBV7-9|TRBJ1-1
CASSLDGAEAFF
TGTGCCAGCAGCTTAGATGGGGCCGAAGCTTTCTTT
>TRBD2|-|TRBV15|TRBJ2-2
CASQGRTSGTGELFF
TGTGCCTCTCAGGGCAGGACTAGCGGGACCGGGGAGCTGTTTTTT
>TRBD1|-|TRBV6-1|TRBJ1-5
CASSGPGQAGWPQHF
TGTGCCAGCAGTGGACCGGGACAGGCCGGGTGGCCCCAGCATTTT
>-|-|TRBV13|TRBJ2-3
CASRGGLGTQYF
TGTGCCAGCAGGGGGGGTTTGGGTACGCAGTATTTT
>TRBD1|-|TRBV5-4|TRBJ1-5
CASSLTGGAYQPQHF
TGTGCCAGCAGCTTAACAGGGGGCGCTTATCAGCCCCAGCATTTT
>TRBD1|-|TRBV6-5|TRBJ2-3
CASSPGTVSTDTQYF
TGTGCCAGCAGCCCCGGGACAGTCAGCACAGATACGCAGTATTTT
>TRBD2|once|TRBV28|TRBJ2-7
CASSPRASGMYEQYF
TGTGCCAGCAGTCCAAGGGCTAGCGGGATGTACGAGCAGTACTTC
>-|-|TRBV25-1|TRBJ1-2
CASSVGGDYGYTF
TGTGCCAGCAGTGTCGGGGGAGACTATGGCTACACCTTC
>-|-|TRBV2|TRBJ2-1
CASSEVHSSNEQFF
TGTGCCAGCAGTGAAGTCCACAGCTCGAATGAGCAGTTCTTC
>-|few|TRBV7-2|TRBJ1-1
CASSLTGSEAFF
TGTGCCAGCAGCTTAACAGGTTCTGAAGCTTTCTTT
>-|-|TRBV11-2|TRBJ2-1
CASSLYAYNEQFF
TGTGCCAGCAGCCTATACGCCTACAATGAGCAGTTCTTC
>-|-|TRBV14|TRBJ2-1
CASSRLAGVYNEQFF
TGTGCCAGCAGCCGGCTGGCGGGTGTTTACAATGAGCAGTTCTTC
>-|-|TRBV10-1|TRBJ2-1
CASSESRRGRVHNEQFF
TGCGCCAGCAGTGAGTCCAGGAGGGGGAGGGTACACAATGAGCAGTTCTTC
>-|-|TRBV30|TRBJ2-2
CAWCGSSNTGELFF
TGTGCCTGGTGTGGCAGCTCGAACACCGGGGAGCTGTTTTTT
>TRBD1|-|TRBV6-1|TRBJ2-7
CASSGPWTGIYEQYF
TGTGCCAGCAGCGGACCCTGGACAGGAATCTACGAGCAGTACTTC
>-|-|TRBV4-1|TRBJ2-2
CASSPWTGELFF
TGCGCCAGCAGCCCATGGACCGGGGAGCTGTTTTTT
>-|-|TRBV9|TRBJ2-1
CASSDRGNEQFF
TGTGCCAGCAGCGACCGAGGCAATGAGCAGTTCTTC
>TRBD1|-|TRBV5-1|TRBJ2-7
CASSPTVGDRGYEQYF
TGCGCCAGCAGCCCCACGGTCGGGGACAGGGGTTACGAGCAGTACTTC
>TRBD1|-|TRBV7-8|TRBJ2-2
CASSPKRTGPTGELFF
TGTGCCAGCAGCCCAAAAAGGACAGGGCCCACCGGGGAGCTGTTTTTT
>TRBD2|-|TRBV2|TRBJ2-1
CASILAGVPHEQFF
TGTGCCAGCATCCTAGCGGGAGTCCCCCATGAGCAGTTCTTC
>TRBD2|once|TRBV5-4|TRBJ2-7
CASSSSSGTDEQYF
TGTGCCAGCAGCTCGTCTAGCGGGACGGACGAGCAGTACTTC
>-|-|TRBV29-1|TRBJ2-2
CSVEDGIVAGELFF
TGCAGCGTTGAAGACGGTATCGTAGCCGGGGAGCTGTTTTTT
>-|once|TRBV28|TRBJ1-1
CASSEPGGGRSEAFF
TGTGCCAGCAGTGAACCAGGTGGGGGTAGGTCTGAAGCTTTCTTT
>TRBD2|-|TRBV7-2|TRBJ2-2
CASSPGTSLRTGELFF
TGTGCCAGCAGCCCCGGGACTAGTTTACGCACCGGGGAGCTGTTTTTT
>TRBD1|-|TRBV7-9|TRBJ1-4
CASSLETGGREKLFF
TGTGCCAGCAGCTTAGAGACAGGGGGTCGAGAAAAACTGTTTTTT
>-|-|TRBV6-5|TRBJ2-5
CASRIRIQETQYF
TGTGCCAGCAGAATTCGTATCCAAGAGACCCAGTACTTC
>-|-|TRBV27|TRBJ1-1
CASSASDIKNTEAFF
TGTGCCAGCAGTGCTTCGGATATAAAGAACACTGAAGCTTTCTTT
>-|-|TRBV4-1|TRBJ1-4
CASSQAPASLTNEKLFF
TGCGCCAGCAGCCAAGCCCCTGCCTCTCTAACTAATGAAAAACTGTTTTTT
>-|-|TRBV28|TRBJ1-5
CASSLPSNGGNQPQHF
TGTGCCAGCAGTTTGCCCTCAAACGGGGGTAATCAGCCCCAGCATTTT
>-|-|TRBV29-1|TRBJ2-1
CSVEGSRGLTYGEQFF
TGCAGCGTTGAAGGGAGTCGGGGACTCACTTACGGTGAGCAGTTCTTC
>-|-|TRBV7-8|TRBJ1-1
CASSLGPPEGFF
TGTGCCAGCAGCTTAGGACCGCCTGAGGGTTTCTTT
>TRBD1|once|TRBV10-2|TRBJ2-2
CASYEQGAPGELFF
TGCGCCAGCTACGAACAGGGGGCGCCCGGGGAGCTGTTTTTT
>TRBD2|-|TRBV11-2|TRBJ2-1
CASSSYLAGGGNEQFF
TGTGCCAGCAGCTCGTACCTAGCGGGAGGTGGCAATGAGCAGTTCTTC
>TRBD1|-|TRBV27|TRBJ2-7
CASNRDRDSYEQYF
TGTGCCAGCAATAGGGACAGGGACTCCTACGAGCAGTACTTC
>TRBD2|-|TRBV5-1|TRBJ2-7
CASSETSGAYEQYF
TGCGCCAGCAGCGAAACTAGCGGAGCCTACGAGCAGTACTTC
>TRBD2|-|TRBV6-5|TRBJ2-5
CASSYWTSGKETQYF
TGTGCCAGCAGTTACTGGACTAGCGGGAAAGAGACCCAGTACTTC